One and the same sample provided the 17 T cell receptor beta chains below, sequenced in a study of blood T cell repertoires in COVID-19. Some clones are missing from TCRdb's copy, which holds only in-frame ones; the method was immunoSEQ multiplex PCR. The repertoire holds approximately 100,000 clones, with 75% to 85% as singletons. Sequenced: peripheral blood. All receptors come from a man between 65 and 79 years old with acute or convalescent COVID-19.

CDR3 bases: TGTGCCAGCAGCCAAGGGGCTAGCGGGTCCCTGGCGGAGCAGTTCTTC. Its translation is CASSQGASGSLAEQFF. V gene TRBV4-2 combines with J gene TRBJ2-1; TRBD2 matches at 8 bases. Germline V CDR1 and CDR2: LGHNA, YNFKEQ. With 1 base clipped from V and 10 bases from J, the junction kept 12 bases outside the gene matches. The CDR3 runs 16 residues.

In its sample, this clone was seen once. As DNA, the CDR3 is TGCAGCGTTGAAGACGGGGGAACCTACGAGCAGTACTTC. Amino acid sequence: CSVEDGGTYEQYF. The chain carries TRBV29-1 and TRBJ2-7; TRBD2 might be the D (6 bases). The CDR3 spans 13 residues. The germline CDR1 and CDR2 sequences are SQVTM and ANQGSEA. Trimming left V 0 bases short and J 2 bases short, with 8 bases between.

The sample holds one count of this clone. This chain links TRBV6-2 or TRBV6-3 with TRBJ2-3; TRBD2 might be the D (6 bases). Looked up from germline, CDR1 is MNHEY and CDR2 is SVGEGT. The CDR3 contains 16 residues. Trimming cost V 6 bases and J 4 bases, with 20 bases left between them. CDR3 bases: TGTGCCAGCAGACCTCCGGGCCGACTAGGGGCAGATACGCAGTATTTT. Encoded protein: CASRPPGRLGADTQYF.

The chain is built from TRBV14 and TRBJ1-2; D remains ambiguous. This CDR3 is built from 14 residues. V was shortened by 1 base and J by 14 bases, with 20 bases between the two germline ends. Germline V gives CDR1 SGHDN, CDR2 FVKESK. CDR3 region: CASSQVISVGSPTF. In DNA, the CDR3 is TGTGCCAGCAGCCAAGTAATCTCTGTCGGGAGCCCGACCTTC. The variable domain in full, completed from reference TRBV14 and TRBJ1-2, reads EAGVTQFPSHSVIEKGQTVTLRCDPISGHDNLYWYRRVMGKEIKFLLHFVKESKQDESGMPNNRFLAERTGGTYSTLKVQPAELEDSGVYFCASSQVISVGSPTFGSGTRLTVV.

This sequence joins TRBV7-2 and TRBJ2-7; tentatively, D is TRBD2 (5 bases). Germline-derived CDR1 and CDR2 are SGHTA and FQGNSA. This CDR3 region has 15 residues. V lost 0 bases, J lost 2 bases, and 11 bases lay in between. CDR3 sequence: CASSLAVSGAYEQYF. The CDR3 region has the DNA TGTGCCAGCAGCTTAGCAGTGAGCGGCGCCTACGAGCAGTACTTC.

This rearrangement joins TRBV2 to TRBJ2-3; 8 nucleotides align to TRBD1. The V segment lost 4 bases and the J segment 2 bases; nucleotides outside the gene matches: 5. Germline V gives CDR1 SNHLY, CDR2 FYNNEI. The length of the CDR3 is 15 residues. Here the CDR3 reads CASSARTGNTDTQYF. CDR3 sequence (DNA): TGTGCCAGCAGTGCGAGGACAGGGAACACAGATACGCAGTATTTT. The variable domain in full, with the rest retrieved from reference TRBV2 and TRBJ2-3, is EPEVTQTPSHQVTQMGQEVILRCVPISNHLYFYWYRQILGQKVEFLVSFYNNEISEKSEIFDDQFSVERPDGSNFTLKIRSTKLEDSAMYFCASSARTGNTDTQYFGPGTRLTVL.

J is TRBJ1-2 and V is TRBV7-8; 9 nucleotides line up with TRBD1. The germline gives CDR1 SGHVS, CDR2 FQNEAQ. V dropped 0 bases and J dropped 10; count of bases not matched to a gene: 9. The CDR3 extends over 15 amino acids. The CDR3 loop is CASSLARGTGLTYTF. CDR3 DNA: TGTGCCAGCAGCTTAGCGCGGGGGACAGGGCTAACCTACACCTTC.

This chain uses TRBV27 with TRBJ2-7; D call uncertain. Per germline, CDR1 MNHEY and CDR2 SMNVEV (reference sequence). V lost 3 bases, J lost 4 bases, and 13 bases lay in between. The CDR3 has 14 amino acids. The CDR3 protein is CASSFLLNRYEQYF. The CDR3 DNA follows: TGTGCCAGCAGTTTTCTCCTAAACCGTTACGAGCAGTACTTC.

The rearrangement uses TRBV9 and TRBJ2-1; TRBD2 might be the D (5 bases). The CDR3 runs to 16 residues. Germline CDR1 reads SGDLS; CDR2 reads YYNGEE. The V end was cut by 3 bases, the J end by 5 bases, with 18 bases between. In nucleotides, the CDR3 is TGTGCCAGCAGCGATCTAGGGCCCACGGGAAACAATGAGCAGTTCTTC. Protein product: CASSDLGPTGNNEQFF.

This clone was detected a few times. At one end, the junction sequence differs from germline, possibly due to a read error. This sequence joins TRBV4-1 and TRBJ1-3; 7 bases fit TRBD1. The CDR3 contains 15 residues. Germline-derived CDR1 and CDR2 are MGHRA and YSYEKL. The CDR3 region is CARSRPGGNGNTIYF. CDR3 in DNA: TGCGCCCGCAGCCGCCCAGGGGGTAACGGAAACACCATATATTTT.

The chain has TRBV18 and TRBJ2-1; TRBD1 is a possible D gene (5 bases). There are 13 residues in the CDR3. V lost 6 bases and J lost 4, with 10 bases in between. In germline, CDR1 is KGHSH, CDR2 LQKENI. This chain's CDR3 is CASSLTVYNEQFF. DNA of the CDR3: TGTGCCAGCTCGTTGACAGTGTACAATGAGCAGTTCTTC.

V usage is TRBV28 and J usage is TRBJ2-7, with a weak D call TRBD2 (5 bases). The CDR3 has 14 residues. V was trimmed by 4 bases and J by 5 bases, leaving 15 bases between them. CDR1 is MDHEN, CDR2 SYDVKM, per germline. The CDR3 bases are TGTGCCAGCAGTTCGCGAGGGAGCCTGGACGAGCAGTACTTC. This sequence encodes CASSSRGSLDEQYF.

The chain employs TRBV5-1 and TRBJ2-1, with D maybe TRBD1 (6 bases). V gave up 4 bases and J gave up 2 bases, with 7 bases separating them. Germline CDR1 and CDR2: SGHRS and YFSETQ. The CDR3 consists of 13 residues. In DNA, the CDR3 is TGCGCCAGCAGCCAGGGGACCTACAATGAGCAGTTCTTC. Its protein product is CASSQGTYNEQFF.

This chain uses TRBV18 with TRBJ1-5; 9 bases align to TRBD1. The germline CDR1 and CDR2 sequences are KGHSH and LQKENI. Trimming took 6 bases from V and 5 from J; bases not matched to a gene: 8. The CDR3 covers 15 residues. The CDR3, as DNA: TGTGCCAGCTCGCACACAGGGGGCGGGCATCAGCCCCAGCATTTT. Residues: CASSHTGGGHQPQHF.

This clone has just a few counts. V and J are TRBV19 and TRBJ2-1, with a weak D call TRBD2 (6 bases). Germline CDR1 is LNHDA and CDR2 is SQIVND (reference sequence). The germline V and J ends were trimmed by 8 bases and 8 bases, with 13 bases remaining between them. This CDR3 comprises 12 residues. The CDR3 DNA reads as TGTGCCAGTTCCTCCTCTAGCGATGAGCAGTTCTTC. Its protein is CASSSSSDEQFF.

This clone has a single count. The chain combines TRBV28 with TRBJ1-1; a possible D gene is TRBD1 (5 bases). V shed 5 bases and J shed 11 bases, with 21 bases lying between them. Germline V gene data show CDR1 as MDHEN and CDR2 as SYDVKM. The CDR3 runs to 14 residues. The DNA of the CDR3 is TGTGCCAGCAGTCCAAGACAGCCTACTAGCGGGGCTTTCTTT. This translates into CASSPRQPTSGAFF.

This sequence joins TRBV28 and TRBJ1-2; TRBD1 is a possible D gene (6 bases). The V end lost 7 bases, the J end lost 1 base, and 19 bases lay between the germline ends. CDR3 size: 16 residues. Germline assignment: CDR1 MDHEN and CDR2 SYDVKM. The CDR3 sequence is CASTSGGAADNYGYTF. CDR3 in DNA: TGTGCCAGCACCTCTGGGGGGGCCGCCGATAACTATGGCTACACCTTC.